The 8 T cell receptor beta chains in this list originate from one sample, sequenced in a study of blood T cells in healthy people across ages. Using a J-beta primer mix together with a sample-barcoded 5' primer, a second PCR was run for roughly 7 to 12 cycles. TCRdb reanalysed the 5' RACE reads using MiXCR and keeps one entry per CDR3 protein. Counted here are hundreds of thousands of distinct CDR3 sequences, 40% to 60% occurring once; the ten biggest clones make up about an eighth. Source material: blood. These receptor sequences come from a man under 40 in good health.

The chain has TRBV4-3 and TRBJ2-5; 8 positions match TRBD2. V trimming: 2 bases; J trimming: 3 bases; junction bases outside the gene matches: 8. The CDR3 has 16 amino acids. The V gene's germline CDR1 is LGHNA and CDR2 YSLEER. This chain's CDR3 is CASSQSSGGVEETQYF. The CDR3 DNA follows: TGCGCCAGCAGCCAAAGCAGCGGGGGAGTAGAAGAGACCCAGTACTTC.

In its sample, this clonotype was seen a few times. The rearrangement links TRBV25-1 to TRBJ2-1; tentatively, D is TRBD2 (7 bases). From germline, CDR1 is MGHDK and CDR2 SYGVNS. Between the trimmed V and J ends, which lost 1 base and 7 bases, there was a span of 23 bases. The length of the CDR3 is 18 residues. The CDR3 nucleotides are TGTGCCAGCAGTGAATTGTCTAGAGGGGGGGACCCGGTGAATGAGCAGTTCTTC. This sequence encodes CASSELSRGGDPVNEQFF.

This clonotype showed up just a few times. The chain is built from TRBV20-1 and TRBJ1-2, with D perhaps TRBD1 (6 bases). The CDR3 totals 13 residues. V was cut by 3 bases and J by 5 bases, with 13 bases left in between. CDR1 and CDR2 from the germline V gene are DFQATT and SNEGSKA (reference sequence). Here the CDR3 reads CSARGDTRYGYTF. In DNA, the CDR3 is TGCAGTGCTAGGGGGGACACGCGTTATGGCTACACCTTC.

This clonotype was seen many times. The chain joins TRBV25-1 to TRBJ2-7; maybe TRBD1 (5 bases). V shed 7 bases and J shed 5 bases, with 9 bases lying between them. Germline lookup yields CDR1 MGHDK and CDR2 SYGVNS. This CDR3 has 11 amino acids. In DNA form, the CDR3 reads TGTGCCAGCATGGTAGGGGACGAGCAGTACTTC. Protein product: CASMVGDEQYF.

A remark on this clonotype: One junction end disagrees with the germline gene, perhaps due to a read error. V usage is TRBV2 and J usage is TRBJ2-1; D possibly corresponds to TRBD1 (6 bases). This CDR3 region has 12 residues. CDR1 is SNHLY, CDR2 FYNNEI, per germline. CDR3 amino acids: CASSVQGNGQFF. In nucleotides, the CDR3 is TGTGCCAGCAGTGTGCAGGGGAATGGGCAGTTCTTC.

CDR3 sequence reads: CASSFSGGSGNEQYF. The CDR3 nucleotides are TGTGCCAGCAGTTTTAGCGGGGGGAGTGGAAATGAGCAGTACTTC. The chain recombines TRBV27 with TRBJ2-1; 10 bases fit TRBD2. The J call is in doubt because the DNA end fits TRBJ2-7 better. The CDR3 totals 15 residues. Germline CDR1 MNHEY, CDR2 SMNVEV (reference sequence).

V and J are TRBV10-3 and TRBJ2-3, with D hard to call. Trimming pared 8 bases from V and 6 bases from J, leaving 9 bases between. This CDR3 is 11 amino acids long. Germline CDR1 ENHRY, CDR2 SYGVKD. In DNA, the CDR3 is TGTGCCATCGGTGGTGAGGATACGCAGTATTTT. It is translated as CAIGGEDTQYF.

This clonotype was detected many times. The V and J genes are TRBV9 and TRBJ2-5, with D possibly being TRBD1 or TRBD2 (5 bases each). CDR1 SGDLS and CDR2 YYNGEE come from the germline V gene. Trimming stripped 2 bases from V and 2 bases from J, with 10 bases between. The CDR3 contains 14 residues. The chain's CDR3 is CASSVGTQQETQYF. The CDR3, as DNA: TGTGCCAGCAGCGTCGGGACCCAACAAGAGACCCAGTACTTC.